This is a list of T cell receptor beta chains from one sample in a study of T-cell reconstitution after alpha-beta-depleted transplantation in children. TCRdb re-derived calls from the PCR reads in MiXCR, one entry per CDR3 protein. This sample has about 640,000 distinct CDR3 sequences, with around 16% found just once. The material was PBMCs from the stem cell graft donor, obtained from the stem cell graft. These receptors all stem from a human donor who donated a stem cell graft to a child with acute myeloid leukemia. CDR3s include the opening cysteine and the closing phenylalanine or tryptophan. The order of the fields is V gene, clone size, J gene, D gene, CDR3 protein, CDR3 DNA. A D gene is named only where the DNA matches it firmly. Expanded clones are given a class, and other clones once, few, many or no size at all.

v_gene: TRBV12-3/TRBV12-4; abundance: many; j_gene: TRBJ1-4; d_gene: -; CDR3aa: CASGAGAANEKLFF; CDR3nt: TGTGCCAGCGGAGCGGGGGCGGCTAATGAAAAACTGTTTTTT
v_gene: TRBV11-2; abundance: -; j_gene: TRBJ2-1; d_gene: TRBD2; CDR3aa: CASSMLAGMDEQFF; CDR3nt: TGTGCCAGCAGCATGCTAGCGGGGATGGATGAGCAGTTCTTC
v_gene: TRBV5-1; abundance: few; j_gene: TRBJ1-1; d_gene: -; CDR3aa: CASSLLGQPRPFF; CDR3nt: TGCGCCAGCAGCCTACTAGGACAGCCTCGGCCTTTCTTT
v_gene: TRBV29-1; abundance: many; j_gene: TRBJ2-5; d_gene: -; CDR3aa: CSSRMGGQETQYF; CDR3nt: TGCAGCTCCCGTATGGGCGGACAAGAGACCCAGTACTTC
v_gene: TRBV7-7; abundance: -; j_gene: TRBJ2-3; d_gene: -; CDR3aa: CASSLGASGTDTQYF; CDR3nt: TGTGCCAGCAGCTTAGGCGCTAGCGGCACAGATACGCAGTATTTT
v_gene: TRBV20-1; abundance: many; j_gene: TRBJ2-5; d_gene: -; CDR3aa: CSASPGAHGGETQYF; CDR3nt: TGCAGTGCTAGTCCGGGAGCTCACGGGGGAGAGACCCAGTACTTC
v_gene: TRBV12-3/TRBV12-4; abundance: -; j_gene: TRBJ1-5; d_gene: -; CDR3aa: CASSLVGGVGNQPQHF; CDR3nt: TGTGCCAGCAGTTTAGTAGGAGGAGTAGGCAATCAGCCCCAGCATTTT
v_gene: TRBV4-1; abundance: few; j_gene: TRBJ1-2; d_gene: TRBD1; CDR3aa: CASSLQPGQGEVEDGYTF; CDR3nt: TGCGCCAGCAGCCTTCAACCGGGACAGGGGGAGGTTGAAGATGGCTACACCTTC
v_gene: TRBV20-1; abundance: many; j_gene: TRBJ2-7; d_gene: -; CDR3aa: CSARERGPSYEQYF; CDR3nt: TGCAGTGCTAGAGAGCGGGGACCCTCCTACGAGCAGTACTTC
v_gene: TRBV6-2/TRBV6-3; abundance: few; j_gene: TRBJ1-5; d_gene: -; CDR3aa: CASSYENGYSNQPQHF; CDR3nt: TGTGCCAGCAGTTACGAGAACGGTTATAGCAATCAGCCCCAGCATTTT
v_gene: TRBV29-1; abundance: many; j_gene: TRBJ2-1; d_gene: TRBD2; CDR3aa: CSVEASGGDSSYNEQFF; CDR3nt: TGCAGCGTTGAGGCTAGCGGGGGGGATAGCTCCTACAATGAGCAGTTCTTC
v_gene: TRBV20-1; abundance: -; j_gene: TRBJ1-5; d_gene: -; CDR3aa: CCALVPLAGPLSDQPQHF; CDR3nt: TGCTGTGCGCTCGTTCCCCTTGCGGGCCCCCTCTCCGATCAGCCCCAGCATTTT
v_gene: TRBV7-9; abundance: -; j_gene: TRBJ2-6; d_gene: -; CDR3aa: CASTDGSGANVLTF; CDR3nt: TGTGCCAGCACGGATGGTTCTGGGGCCAACGTCCTGACTTTC
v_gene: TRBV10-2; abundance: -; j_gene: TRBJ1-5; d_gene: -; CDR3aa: CASSEGQGNQPQHF; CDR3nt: TGCGCCAGCAGTGAAGGGCAGGGGAATCAGCCCCAGCATTTT
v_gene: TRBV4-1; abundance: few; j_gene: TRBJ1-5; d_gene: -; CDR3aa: CASSLQKGYGNQPQHF; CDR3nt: TGCGCCAGCAGCCTCCAAAAGGGGTATGGCAATCAGCCCCAGCATTTT
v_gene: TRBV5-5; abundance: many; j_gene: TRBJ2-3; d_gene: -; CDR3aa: CASSFGTWGADTQYF; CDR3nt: TGTGCCAGCAGCTTTGGGACTTGGGGGGCAGATACGCAGTATTTT
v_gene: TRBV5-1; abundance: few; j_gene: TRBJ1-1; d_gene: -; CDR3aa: CASSQDITNTEAFF; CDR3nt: TGCGCCAGCAGCCAAGACATCACGAACACTGAAGCTTTCTTT
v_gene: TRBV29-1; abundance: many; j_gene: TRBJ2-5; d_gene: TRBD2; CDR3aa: CSVDPSTSGGPGGTQYF; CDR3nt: TGCAGCGTTGATCCCTCGACTAGCGGGGGCCCTGGGGGGACCCAGTACTTC
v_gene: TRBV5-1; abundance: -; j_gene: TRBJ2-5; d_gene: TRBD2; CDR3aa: CASSAFPGTREYETQYF; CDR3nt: TGCGCCAGCAGCGCATTCCCCGGGACTAGAGAATACGAGACCCAGTACTTC
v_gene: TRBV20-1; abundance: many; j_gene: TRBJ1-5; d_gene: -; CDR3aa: CSARDGRTVRHQPQHF; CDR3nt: TGCAGTGCTAGAGATGGCCGGACAGTACGTCATCAGCCCCAGCATTTT
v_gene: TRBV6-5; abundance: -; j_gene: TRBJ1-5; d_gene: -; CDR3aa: CASSYSKAGAGNQPQHF; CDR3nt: TGTGCCAGCAGTTACTCGAAAGCAGGGGCGGGCAATCAGCCCCAGCATTTT
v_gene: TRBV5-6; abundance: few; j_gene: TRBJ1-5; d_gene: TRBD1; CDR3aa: CASSSGQAFQPQHF; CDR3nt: TGTGCCAGCAGCTCGGGACAGGCGTTTCAGCCCCAGCATTTT
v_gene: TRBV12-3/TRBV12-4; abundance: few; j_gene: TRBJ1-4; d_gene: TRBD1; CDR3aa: CASSSGGQESEKLFF; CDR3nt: TGTGCCAGCAGTTCGGGGGGACAGGAAAGTGAAAAACTGTTTTTT
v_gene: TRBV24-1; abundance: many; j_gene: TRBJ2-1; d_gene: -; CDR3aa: CATSDAPRGNYNEQFF; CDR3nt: TGTGCCACCAGTGATGCGCCCAGGGGTAACTACAATGAGCAGTTCTTC
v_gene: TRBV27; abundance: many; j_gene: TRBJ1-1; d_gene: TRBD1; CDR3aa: CASSLSAGGGGEAFF; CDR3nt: TGTGCCAGCAGTTTATCCGCAGGGGGAGGTGGTGAAGCTTTCTTT
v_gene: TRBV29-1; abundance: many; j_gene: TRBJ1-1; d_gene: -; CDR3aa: CSARRAMNTEAFF; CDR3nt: TGCAGCGCCCGCAGGGCCATGAACACTGAAGCTTTCTTT
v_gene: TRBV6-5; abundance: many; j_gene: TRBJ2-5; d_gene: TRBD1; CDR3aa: CASSYSTGPLRETQYF; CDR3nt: TGTGCCAGCAGTTACTCGACAGGGCCCCTACGGGAGACCCAGTACTTC
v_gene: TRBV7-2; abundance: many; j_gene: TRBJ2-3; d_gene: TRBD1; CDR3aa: CASSPDRVHTDTQYF; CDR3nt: TGTGCCAGCAGCCCAGACAGGGTACACACAGATACGCAGTATTTT
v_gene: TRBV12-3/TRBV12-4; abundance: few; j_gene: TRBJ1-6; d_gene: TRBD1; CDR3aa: CASSLDRGYSPLHF; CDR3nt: TGTGCCAGCAGCCTGGACAGGGGGTATTCACCCCTCCACTTT
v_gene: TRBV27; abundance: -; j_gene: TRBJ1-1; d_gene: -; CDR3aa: CASSLSGRLGGAFF; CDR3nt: TGTGCCAGCAGTTTATCGGGACGGCTCGGTGGAGCTTTCTTT
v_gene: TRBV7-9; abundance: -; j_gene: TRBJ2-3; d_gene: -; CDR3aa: CASSPTWIQESTDTQYF; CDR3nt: TGTGCCAGCAGCCCAACGTGGATACAGGAAAGCACAGATACGCAGTATTTT
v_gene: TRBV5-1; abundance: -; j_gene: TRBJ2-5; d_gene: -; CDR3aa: CASSLASGGGLETQYF; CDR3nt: TGCGCCAGCAGCTTGGCCTCTGGTGGCGGGTTGGAGACCCAGTACTTC
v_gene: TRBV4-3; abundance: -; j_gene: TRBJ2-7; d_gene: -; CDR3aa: CASSHILGPAYEQYF; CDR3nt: TGCGCCAGCAGCCACATTCTCGGGCCGGCCTACGAGCAGTACTTC
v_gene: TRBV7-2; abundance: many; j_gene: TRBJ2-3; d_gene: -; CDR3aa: CASSPTRGSTDTQYF; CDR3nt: TGTGCCAGCAGCCCGACTCGGGGTAGCACAGATACGCAGTATTTT
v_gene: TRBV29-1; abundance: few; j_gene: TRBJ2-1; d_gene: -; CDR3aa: CSTAPPYGGEQFF; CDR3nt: TGCAGCACTGCACCCCCCTACGGGGGTGAGCAGTTCTTC
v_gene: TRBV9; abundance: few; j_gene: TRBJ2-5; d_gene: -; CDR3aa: CASSVGAQKGTQYF; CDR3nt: TGTGCCAGCAGCGTGGGGGCCCAAAAAGGGACCCAGTACTTC
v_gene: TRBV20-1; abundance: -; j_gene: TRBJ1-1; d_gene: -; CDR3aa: CSASGPRGDTEAFF; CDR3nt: TGCAGTGCTAGCGGTCCCCGGGGGGACACTGAAGCTTTCTTT
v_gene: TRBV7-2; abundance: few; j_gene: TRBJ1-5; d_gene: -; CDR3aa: CASSLGFGVDNQPQHF; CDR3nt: TGTGCCAGCAGCTTAGGGTTTGGGGTTGACAATCAGCCCCAGCATTTT
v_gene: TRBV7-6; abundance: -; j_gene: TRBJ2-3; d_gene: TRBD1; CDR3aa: CASSLAQGWTDTQYF; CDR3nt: TGTGCCAGCAGCTTAGCACAGGGGTGGACAGATACGCAGTATTTT
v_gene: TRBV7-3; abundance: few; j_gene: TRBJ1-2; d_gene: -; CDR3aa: CASSLSLPGGLLGYTF; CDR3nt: TGTGCCAGCAGCTTAAGCCTACCGGGGGGCCTTCTTGGCTACACCTTC
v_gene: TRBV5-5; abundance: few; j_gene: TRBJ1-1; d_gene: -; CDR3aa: CASSPREGTEAFF; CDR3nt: TGTGCCAGCAGCCCCAGGGAGGGCACTGAAGCTTTCTTT
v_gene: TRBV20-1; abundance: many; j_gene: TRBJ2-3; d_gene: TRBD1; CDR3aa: CSARPRTGVTDTQYF; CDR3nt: TGCAGTGCTCGCCCCCGGACAGGGGTGACAGATACGCAGTATTTT
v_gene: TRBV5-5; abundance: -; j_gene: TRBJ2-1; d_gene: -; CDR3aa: CASSLDTISYNEQFF; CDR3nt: TGTGCCAGCAGCTTGGACACCATTTCCTACAATGAGCAGTTCTTC
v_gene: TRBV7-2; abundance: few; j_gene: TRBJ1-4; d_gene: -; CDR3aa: CASSFGLTNEKLFF; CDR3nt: TGTGCCAGCAGCTTCGGATTAACTAATGAAAAACTGTTTTTT
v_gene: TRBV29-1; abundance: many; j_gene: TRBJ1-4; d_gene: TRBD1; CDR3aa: CSVERLGQGGEKLFF; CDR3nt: TGCAGCGTTGAAAGGCTAGGACAGGGGGGAGAAAAACTGTTTTTT
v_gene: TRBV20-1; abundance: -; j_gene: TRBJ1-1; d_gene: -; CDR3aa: CSGGQQGPLGTEAFF; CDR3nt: TGCAGTGGAGGTCAACAGGGCCCGCTGGGCACTGAAGCTTTCTTT
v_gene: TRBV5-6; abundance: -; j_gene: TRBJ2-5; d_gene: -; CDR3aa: CASSWTASRETQYF; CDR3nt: TGTGCCAGCAGCTGGACGGCTAGCCGAGAGACCCAGTACTTC
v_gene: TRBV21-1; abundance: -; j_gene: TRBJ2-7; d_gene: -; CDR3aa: CASIPGGKGYEQYF; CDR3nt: TGTGCCAGCATCCCAGGGGGAAAGGGTTACGAGCAGTACTTC